The table lists the clone carrying this T cell receptor (beta chain) with a few counts. Data came from immunoSEQ multiplex PCR; TCRdb stores just in-frame clones and leaves some out. The repertoire includes 40,000 to 55,000 clones, less than 90% of them detected once, and less than 25% sits in the top ten. The CDR3 has 13 residues. V was clipped by 3 bases and J by 3 bases; unmatched bases: 2. The germline gives CDR1 SGHNT, CDR2 YYREEE (reference sequence). This record belongs to a study of OX40 agonist ivuxolimab in advanced cancers. The chain links TRBV5-4 to TRBJ2-7, with 8 bases that match TRBD1. The sample here was CD4+ or CD8+ T cells sorted from blood, taken in a trial of the OX40 agonist ivuxolimab. The clonotype was recovered from an adult with an advanced solid tumor such as melanoma, head and neck, liver or kidney cancer. CDR3 nucleotide sequence: TGTGCCAGCAGCTGGGACAGGAACTACGAGCAGTACTTC. Its protein product is CASSWDRNYEQYF.